This TCR beta chain was identified in a study of T cell repertoires in cytomegalovirus infection. The CDR3 runs 12 residues. Trimming removed 1 base at V and 6 bases at J, with 6 bases between. MiXCR, applied by TCRdb to the reads, yields one record per CDR3 protein. The table lists 700,000 to 950,000 distinct CDR3 sequences, less than 35% of them singletons. In regard to this clonotype: Its antigen is as yet unknown.

The material sequenced was cultured CD8+ T cells from PBMCs, taken from culture after CMV antigen stimulation. This sequence was found in a human donor in good health (CMV status not recorded). Some clones in this sample may be carry-over from other donors' samples. The genes are TRBV12-3 or TRBV12-4 and TRBJ1-1, with a possible D match to TRBD1 (5 bases). CDR3 nucleotides: TGTGCCAGCAGTTTAGGACAGCCTGAAGCTTTCTTT. Its translation: CASSLGQPEAFF.